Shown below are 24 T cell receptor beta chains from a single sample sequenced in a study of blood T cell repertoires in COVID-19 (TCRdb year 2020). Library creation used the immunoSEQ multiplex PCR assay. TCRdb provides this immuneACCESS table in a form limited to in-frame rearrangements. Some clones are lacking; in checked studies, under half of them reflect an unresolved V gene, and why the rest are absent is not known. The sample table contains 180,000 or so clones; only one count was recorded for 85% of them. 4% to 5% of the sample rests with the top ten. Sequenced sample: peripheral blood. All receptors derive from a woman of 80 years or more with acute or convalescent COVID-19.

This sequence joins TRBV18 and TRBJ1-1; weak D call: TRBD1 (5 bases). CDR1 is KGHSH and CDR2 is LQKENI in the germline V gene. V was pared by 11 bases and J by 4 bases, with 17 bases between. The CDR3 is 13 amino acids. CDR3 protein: CAATLGGFTEAFF. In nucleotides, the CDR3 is TGTGCCGCTACCCTCGGGGGATTCACTGAAGCTTTCTTT.

The CDR3 DNA sequence: TGTGCCAGCTCACCGCTTAATCAGGGGGCAGATACGCAGTATTTT. Encoded protein: CASSPLNQGADTQYF. This chain connects TRBV18 to TRBJ2-3; 7 bases agree with TRBD1. The V gene's germline CDR1 is KGHSH and CDR2 LQKENI. Trimming cost V 3 bases and J 4 bases; bases outside gene matches: 7. The CDR3 totals 15 residues.

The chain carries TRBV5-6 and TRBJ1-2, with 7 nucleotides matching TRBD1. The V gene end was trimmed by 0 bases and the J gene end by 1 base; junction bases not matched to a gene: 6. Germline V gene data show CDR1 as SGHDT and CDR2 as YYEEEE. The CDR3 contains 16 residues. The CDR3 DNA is TGTGCCAGCAGCTTGGACACGGGACAGTTTAACTATGGCTACACCTTC. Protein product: CASSLDTGQFNYGYTF.

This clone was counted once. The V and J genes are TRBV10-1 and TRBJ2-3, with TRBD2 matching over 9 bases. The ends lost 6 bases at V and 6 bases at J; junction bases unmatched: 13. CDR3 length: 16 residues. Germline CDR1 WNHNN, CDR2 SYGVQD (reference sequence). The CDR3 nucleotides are TGCGCCAGCAGCCCTCTGGCGGGAGGGCCAGGTGATACGCAGTATTTT. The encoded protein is CASSPLAGGPGDTQYF.

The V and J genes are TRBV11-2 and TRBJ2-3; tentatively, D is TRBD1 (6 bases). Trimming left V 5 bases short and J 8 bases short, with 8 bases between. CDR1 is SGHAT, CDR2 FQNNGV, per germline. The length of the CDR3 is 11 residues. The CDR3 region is CASSQGSTQYF. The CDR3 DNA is TGTGCCAGCAGCCAGGGGAGTACGCAGTATTTT.

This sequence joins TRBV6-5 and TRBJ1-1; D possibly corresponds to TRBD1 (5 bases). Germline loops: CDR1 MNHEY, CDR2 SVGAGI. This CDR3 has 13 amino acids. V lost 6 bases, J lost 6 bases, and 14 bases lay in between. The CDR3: CASSRPQGPEAFF. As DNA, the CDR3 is TGTGCCAGCAGCCGACCCCAGGGCCCTGAAGCTTTCTTT.

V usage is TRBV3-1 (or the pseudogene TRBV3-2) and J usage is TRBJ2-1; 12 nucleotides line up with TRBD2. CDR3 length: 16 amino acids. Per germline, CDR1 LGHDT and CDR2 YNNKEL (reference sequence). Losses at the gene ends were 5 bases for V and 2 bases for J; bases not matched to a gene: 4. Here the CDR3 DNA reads TGTGCCAGCAGCACGAGACTAGCGGGAGCCTACAATGAGCAGTTCTTC. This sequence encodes CASSTRLAGAYNEQFF.

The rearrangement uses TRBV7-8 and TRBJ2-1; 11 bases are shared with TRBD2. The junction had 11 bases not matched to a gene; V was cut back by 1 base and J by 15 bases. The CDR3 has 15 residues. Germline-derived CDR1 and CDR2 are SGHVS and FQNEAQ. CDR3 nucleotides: TGTGCCAGCAGCTTAGTACTAGCGGGAGCTGTCAGGCCGTTCTTC. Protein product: CASSLVLAGAVRPFF.

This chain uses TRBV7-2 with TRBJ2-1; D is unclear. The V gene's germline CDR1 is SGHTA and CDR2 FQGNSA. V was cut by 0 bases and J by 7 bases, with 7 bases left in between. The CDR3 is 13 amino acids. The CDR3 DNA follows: TGTGCCAGCAGCTTAGCGCTAATAAATGAGCAGTTCTTC. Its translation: CASSLALINEQFF. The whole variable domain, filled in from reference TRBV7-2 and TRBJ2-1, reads GAGVSQSPSNKVTEKGKDVELRCDPISGHTALYWYRQSLGQGLEFLIYFQGNSAPDKSGLPSDRFSAERTGGSVSTLTIQRTQQEDSAVYLCASSLALINEQFFGPGTRLTVL.

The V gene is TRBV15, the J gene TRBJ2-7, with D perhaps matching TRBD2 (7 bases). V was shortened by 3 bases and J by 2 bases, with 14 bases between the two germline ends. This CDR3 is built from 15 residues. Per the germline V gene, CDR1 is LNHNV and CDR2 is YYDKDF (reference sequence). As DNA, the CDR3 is TGTGCCACCAGCAGCCCCCGCGGGGGCACCTACGAGCAGTACTTC. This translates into CATSSPRGGTYEQYF. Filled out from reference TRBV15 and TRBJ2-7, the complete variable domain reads DAMVIQNPRYQVTQFGKPVTLSCSQTLNHNVMYWYQQKSSQAPKLLFHYYDKDFNNEADTPDNFQSRRPNTSFCFLDIRSPGLGDTAMYLCATSSPRGGTYEQYFGPGTRLTVT.

The CDR3 here is CASSLEGVYGYTF. The CDR3 nucleotides are TGTGCCAGCAGCTTAGAGGGGGTCTATGGCTACACCTTC. V and J are TRBV7-9 and TRBJ1-2; TRBD1 might be the D (6 bases). The length of the CDR3 is 13 residues. Germline lookup yields CDR1 SEHNR and CDR2 FQNEAQ (reference sequence). Trimming took 1 base from V and 4 from J, leaving 7 bases between them.

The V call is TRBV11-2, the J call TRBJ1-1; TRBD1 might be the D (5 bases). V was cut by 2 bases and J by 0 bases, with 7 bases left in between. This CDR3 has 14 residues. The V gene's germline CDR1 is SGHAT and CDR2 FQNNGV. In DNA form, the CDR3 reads TGTGCCAGCAGCTTATTACAGGTGAACACTGAAGCTTTCTTT. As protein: CASSLLQVNTEAFF.

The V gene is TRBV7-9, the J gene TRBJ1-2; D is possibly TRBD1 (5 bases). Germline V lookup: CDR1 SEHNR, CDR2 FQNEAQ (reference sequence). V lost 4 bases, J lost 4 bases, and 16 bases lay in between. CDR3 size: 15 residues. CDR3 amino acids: CASSSTGDTIYGYTF. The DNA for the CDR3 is TGTGCCAGCAGCTCAACAGGAGACACCATCTATGGCTACACCTTC. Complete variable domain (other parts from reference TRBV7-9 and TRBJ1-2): DTGVSQNPRHKITKRGQNVTFRCDPISEHNRLYWYRQTLGQGPEFLTYFQNEAQLEKSRLLSDRFSAERPKGSFSTLEIQRTEQGDSAMYLCASSSTGDTIYGYTFGSGTRLTVV.

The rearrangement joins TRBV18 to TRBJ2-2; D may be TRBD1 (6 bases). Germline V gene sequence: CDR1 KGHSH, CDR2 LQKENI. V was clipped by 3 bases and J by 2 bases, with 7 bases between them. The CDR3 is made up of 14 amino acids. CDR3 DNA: TGTGCCAGCTCACCGGACAGAAACACCGGGGAGCTGTTTTTT. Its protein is CASSPDRNTGELFF.

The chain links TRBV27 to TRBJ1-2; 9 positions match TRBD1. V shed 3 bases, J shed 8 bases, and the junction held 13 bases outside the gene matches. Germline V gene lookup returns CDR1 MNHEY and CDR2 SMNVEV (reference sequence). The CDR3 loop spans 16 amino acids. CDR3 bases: TGTGCCAGCAGTTTTTTGGGACCACAGGGGGCTTTGGGCTACACCTTC. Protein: CASSFLGPQGALGYTF.

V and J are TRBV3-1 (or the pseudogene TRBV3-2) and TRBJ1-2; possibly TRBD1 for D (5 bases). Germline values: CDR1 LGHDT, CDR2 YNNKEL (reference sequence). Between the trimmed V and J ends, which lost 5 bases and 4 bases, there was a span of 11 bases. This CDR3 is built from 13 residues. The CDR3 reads CASSLAGPYGYTF. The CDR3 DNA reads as TGTGCCAGCAGCTTGGCGGGGCCCTATGGCTACACCTTC.

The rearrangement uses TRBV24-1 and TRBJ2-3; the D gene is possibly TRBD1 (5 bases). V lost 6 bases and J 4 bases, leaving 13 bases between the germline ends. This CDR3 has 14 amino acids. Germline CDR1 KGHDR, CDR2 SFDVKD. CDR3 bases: TGTGCCACCAGTCAGGGATTGCCCTCAGATACGCAGTATTTT. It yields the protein CATSQGLPSDTQYF.

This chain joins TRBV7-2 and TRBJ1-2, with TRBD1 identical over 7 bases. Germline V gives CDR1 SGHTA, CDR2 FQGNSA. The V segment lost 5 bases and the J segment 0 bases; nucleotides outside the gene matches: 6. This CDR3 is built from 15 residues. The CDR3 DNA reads TGTGCCAGCAGCCCCCAGACAGGGCCTAACTATGGCTACACCTTC. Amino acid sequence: CASSPQTGPNYGYTF.

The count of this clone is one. Written as DNA, the CDR3 is TGTGCCAGCAGTTATTATTTTATGTTCCAGGGGTGGACAATCCTCCACTTT. Translation: CASSYYFMFQGWTILHF. The chain couples TRBV6-2 or TRBV6-3 to TRBJ1-6, with D maybe TRBD1 (6 bases). This CDR3 is built from 17 residues. V gave up 3 bases and J gave up 15 bases, with 27 bases separating them. CDR1 and CDR2 from the germline V gene are MNHEY and SVGEGT.

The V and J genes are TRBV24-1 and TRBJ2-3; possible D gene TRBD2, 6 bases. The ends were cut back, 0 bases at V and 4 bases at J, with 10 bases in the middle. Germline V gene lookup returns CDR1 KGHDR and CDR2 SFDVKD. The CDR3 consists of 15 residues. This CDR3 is CATSDLRERSDTQYF. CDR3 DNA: TGTGCCACCAGTGATTTGCGGGAGAGGTCAGATACGCAGTATTTT.

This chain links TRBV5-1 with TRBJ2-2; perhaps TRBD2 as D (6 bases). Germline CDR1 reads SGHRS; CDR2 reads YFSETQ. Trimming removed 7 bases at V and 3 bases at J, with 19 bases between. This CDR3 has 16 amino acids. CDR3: CASLSSGTSHTGELFF. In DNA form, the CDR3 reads TGCGCCAGCCTCAGTTCGGGGACTTCTCACACCGGGGAGCTGTTTTTT.

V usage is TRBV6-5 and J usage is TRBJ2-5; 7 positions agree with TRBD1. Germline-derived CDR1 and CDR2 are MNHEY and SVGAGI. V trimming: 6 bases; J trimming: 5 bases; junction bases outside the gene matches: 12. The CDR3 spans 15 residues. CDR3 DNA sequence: TGTGCCAGCAGAGCCAGACAGGGATTATGGGAGACCCAGTACTTC. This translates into CASRARQGLWETQYF.

As DNA, the CDR3 is TGTGCCAGCAGTTACTCTAGCGATTTACACAATGAGCAGTTCTTC. It is translated as CASSYSSDLHNEQFF. The chain is built from TRBV6-6 and TRBJ2-1, with a tentative D call TRBD2 (5 bases). The CDR3 totals 15 residues. With 0 bases removed from V and 5 bases from J, the gap between germline ends came to 11 bases. Looked up from germline, CDR1 is MNHNY and CDR2 is SVGAGI (reference sequence).

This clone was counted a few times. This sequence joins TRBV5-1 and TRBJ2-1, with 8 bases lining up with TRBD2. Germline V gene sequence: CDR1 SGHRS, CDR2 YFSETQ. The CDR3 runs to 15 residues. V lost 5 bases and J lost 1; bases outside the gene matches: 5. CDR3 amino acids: CASSFTSGSYNEQFF. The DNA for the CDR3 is TGCGCCAGCAGTTTTACTAGCGGATCCTACAATGAGCAGTTCTTC.